This TCR beta chain appears in the sequencing data of a study of T cell repertoires in cytomegalovirus infection. On the study more broadly: In public TCR beta signatures, there were indications of both CMV infection and matching HLA type. Regarding the study as a whole: Clonotype analysis showed dominance of the ex vivo response by HLA-C-restricted CMV-specific TCR beta clonotypes.

TCRdb reprocessed the reads with MiXCR, giving one entry per CDR3 protein. The profile shows 150,000 to 180,000 distinct CDR3 sequences, about 20% of them singletons. This clonotype was counted between two and nine times. The target antigen is unknown. This sequence originates from a human donor in good health (CMV status not recorded). Some clones in this sample may be carry-over from other donors' samples. Sequencing was performed on PBMCs.

This chain's CDR3 is CASSEDRPPYEQYF. Here the CDR3 DNA reads TGTGCCAGCAGTGAGGACAGGCCCCCCTACGAGCAGTACTTC. The chain recombines TRBV25-1 with TRBJ2-7; the match to TRBD1 covers 7 bases. Germline V gene lookup returns CDR1 MGHDK and CDR2 SYGVNS. V gave up 3 bases and J gave up 2 bases; unmatched junction bases: 4. This CDR3 is 14 amino acids long.